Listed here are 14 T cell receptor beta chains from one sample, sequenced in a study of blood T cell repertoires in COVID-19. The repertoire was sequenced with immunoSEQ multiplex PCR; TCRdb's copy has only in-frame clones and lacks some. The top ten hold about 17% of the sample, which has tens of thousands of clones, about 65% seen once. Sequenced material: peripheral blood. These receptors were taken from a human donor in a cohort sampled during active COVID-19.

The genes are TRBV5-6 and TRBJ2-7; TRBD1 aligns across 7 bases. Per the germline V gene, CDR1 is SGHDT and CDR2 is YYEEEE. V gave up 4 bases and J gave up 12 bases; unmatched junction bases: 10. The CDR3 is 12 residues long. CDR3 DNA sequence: TGTGCCAGCAGCCTCGACCGACAGGGTTTGTACTTC. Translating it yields CASSLDRQGLYF.

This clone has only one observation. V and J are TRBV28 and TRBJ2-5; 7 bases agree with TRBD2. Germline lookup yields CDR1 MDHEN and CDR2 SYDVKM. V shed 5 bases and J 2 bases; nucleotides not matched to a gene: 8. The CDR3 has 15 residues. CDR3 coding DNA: TGTGCCAGCAGTCGATTCGAGGGAGGGCAAGAGACCCAGTACTTC. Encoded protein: CASSRFEGGQETQYF.

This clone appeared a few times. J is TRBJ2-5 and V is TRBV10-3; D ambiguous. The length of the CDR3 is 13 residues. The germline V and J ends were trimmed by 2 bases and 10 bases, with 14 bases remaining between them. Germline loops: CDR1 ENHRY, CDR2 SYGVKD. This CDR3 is CAISERKAGVQYF. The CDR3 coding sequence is TGTGCCATCAGTGAGAGAAAGGCTGGAGTCCAGTACTTC.

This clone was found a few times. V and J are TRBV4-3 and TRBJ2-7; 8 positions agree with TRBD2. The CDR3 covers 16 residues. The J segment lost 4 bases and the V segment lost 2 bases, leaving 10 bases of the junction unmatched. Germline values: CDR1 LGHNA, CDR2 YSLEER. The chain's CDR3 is CASSQSAGLGTYEQYF. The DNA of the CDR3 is TGCGCCAGCAGCCAATCCGCGGGACTAGGAACATACGAGCAGTACTTC.

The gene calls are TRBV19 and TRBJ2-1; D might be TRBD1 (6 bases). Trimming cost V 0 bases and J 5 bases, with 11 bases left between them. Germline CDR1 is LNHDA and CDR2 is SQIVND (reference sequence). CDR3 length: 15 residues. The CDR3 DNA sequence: TGTGCCAGTAGTATAGATGGAGCAGGGGACAATGAGCAGTTCTTC. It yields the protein CASSIDGAGDNEQFF. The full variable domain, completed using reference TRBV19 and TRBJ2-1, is DGGITQSPKYLFRKEGQNVTLSCEQNLNHDAMYWYRQDPGQGLRLIYYSQIVNDFQKGDIAEGYSVSREKKESFPLTVTSAQKNPTAFYLCASSIDGAGDNEQFFGPGTRLTVL.

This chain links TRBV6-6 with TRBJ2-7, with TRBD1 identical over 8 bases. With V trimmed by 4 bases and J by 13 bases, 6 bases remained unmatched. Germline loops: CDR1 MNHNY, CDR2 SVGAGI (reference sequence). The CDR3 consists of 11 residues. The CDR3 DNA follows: TGTGCCAGCAGTTCAAGGACAGGGCAATACTTC. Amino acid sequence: CASSSRTGQYF.

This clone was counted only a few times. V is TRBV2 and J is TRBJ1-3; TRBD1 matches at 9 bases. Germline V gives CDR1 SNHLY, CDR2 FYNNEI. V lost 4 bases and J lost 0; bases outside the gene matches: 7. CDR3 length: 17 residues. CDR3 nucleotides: TGTGCCAGCAGTGTCGGGACAGGGAGTCTCTCTGGAAACACCATATATTTT. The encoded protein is CASSVGTGSLSGNTIYF.

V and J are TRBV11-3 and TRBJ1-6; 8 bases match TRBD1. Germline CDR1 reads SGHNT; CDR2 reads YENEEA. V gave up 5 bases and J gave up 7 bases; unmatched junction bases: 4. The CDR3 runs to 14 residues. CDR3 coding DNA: TGTGCCAGCAGCCCGACAGGGGTAAATTCACCCCTCCACTTT. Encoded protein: CASSPTGVNSPLHF.

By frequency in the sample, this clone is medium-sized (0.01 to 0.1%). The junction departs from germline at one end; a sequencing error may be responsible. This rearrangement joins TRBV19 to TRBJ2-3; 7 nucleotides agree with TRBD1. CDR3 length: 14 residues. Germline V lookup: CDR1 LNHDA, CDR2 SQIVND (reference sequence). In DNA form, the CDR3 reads TGTGCCAGTACTATACAGGGGAGTATGGATACGCAGTATTTT. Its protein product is CASTIQGSMDTQYF.

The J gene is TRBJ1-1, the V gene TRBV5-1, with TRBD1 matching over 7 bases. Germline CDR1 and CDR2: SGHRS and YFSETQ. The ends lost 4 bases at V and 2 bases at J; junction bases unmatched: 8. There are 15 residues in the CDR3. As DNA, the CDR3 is TGCGCCAGCAGCCCCTTTACAGGGGAAAACACTGAAGCTTTCTTT. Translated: CASSPFTGENTEAFF.

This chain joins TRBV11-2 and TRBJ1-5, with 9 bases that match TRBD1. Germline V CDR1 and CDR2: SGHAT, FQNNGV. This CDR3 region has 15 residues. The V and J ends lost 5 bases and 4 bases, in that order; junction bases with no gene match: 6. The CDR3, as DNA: TGTGCCAGCAGCCGACAGGGGGGACCGAATCAGCCCCAGCATTTT. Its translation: CASSRQGGPNQPQHF.

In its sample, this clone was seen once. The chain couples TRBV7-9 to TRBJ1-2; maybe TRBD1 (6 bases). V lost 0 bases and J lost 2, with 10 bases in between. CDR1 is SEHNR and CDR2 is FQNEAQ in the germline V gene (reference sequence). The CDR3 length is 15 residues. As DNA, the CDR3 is TGTGCCAGCAGCTTAGCGGGGGCAGGAAACTATGGCTACACCTTC. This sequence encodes CASSLAGAGNYGYTF.

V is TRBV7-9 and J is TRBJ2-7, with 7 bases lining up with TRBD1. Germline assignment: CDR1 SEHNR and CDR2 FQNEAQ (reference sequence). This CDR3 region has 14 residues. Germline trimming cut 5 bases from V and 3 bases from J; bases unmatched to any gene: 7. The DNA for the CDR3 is TGTGCCAGCAGCCCCTCGACAGGGAACTACGAGCAGTACTTC. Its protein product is CASSPSTGNYEQYF.

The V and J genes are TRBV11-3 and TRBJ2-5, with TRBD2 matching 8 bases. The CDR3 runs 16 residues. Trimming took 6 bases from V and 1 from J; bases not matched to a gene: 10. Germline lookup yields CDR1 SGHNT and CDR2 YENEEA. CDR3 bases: TGTGCCAGCAGAATCCGGGCGGGGGGCACCCAAGAGACCCAGTACTTC. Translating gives CASRIRAGGTQETQYF.